This entry concerns a single TCR beta chain. Antigen unknown. Trimming cost V 3 bases and J 0 bases, with 9 bases left between them. The CDR3 has 15 amino acids. Germline lookup yields CDR1 SEHNR and CDR2 FQNEAQ (reference sequence). The sample is drawn from a study of T cell responses to AZD1222 COVID-19 vaccine. Overall study findings and caveats: Spike-specific TCR breadth and depth went up after people got two AZD1222 doses.

Only in-frame clones appear in the TCRdb table, and some are missing; sequencing was by immunoSEQ multiplex PCR. The data hold around 160,000 clones, with roughly 91% observed a single time. This receptor was obtained from an adult in good health. The J gene is TRBJ1-5, the V gene TRBV7-9; D gene uncertain. Sequenced here: peripheral blood, sampled on day 0 of AZD1222 vaccination. The CDR3 coding sequence is TGTGCCAGCAGCTTGCTCGGGAATAGCAATCAGCCCCAGCATTTT. This sequence encodes CASSLLGNSNQPQHF.